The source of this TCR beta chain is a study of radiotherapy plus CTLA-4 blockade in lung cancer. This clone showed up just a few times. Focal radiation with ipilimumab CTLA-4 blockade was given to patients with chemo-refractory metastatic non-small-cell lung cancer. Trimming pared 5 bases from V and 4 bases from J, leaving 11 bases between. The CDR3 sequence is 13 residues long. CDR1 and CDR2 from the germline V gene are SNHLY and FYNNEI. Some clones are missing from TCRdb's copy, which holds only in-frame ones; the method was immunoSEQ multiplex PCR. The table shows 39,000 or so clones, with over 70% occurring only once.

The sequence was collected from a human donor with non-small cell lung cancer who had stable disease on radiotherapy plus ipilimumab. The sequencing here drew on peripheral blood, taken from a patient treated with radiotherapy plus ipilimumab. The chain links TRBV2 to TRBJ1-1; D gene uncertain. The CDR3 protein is CASSPELGTEAFF. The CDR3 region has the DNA TGTGCCAGCAGTCCCGAGTTGGGCACTGAAGCTTTCTTT.